This T cell receptor (beta chain) is drawn from a study of cytomegalovirus exposure and HLA in healthy donors. A multiplex PCR was run with 60 Vbeta primers and 13 Jbeta primers. Libraries were prepared by immunoSEQ multiplex PCR; TCRdb keeps only in-frame clonotypes and omits some of them. The table shows roughly 100,000 clones, with roughly 60% occurring only once. From germline, CDR1 is SNHLY and CDR2 FYNNEI. This CDR3 region has 15 residues. V lost 4 bases and J lost 5; bases outside the gene matches: 8. Sequencing used PBMCs. The TCR originated in a woman aged 50 to 60 in good health and CMV-seropositive. V usage is TRBV2 and J usage is TRBJ2-3; 8 nucleotides line up with TRBD2. CDR3 amino acids: CASSGDSGAIDTQYF. CDR3 DNA: TGTGCCAGCAGTGGAGATAGCGGGGCGATAGATACGCAGTATTTT.